This passage covers 16 T cell receptor beta chains from one sample sequenced in a study of T cell repertoires in cytomegalovirus infection. No antigens are known for them. One entry per CDR3 protein results from TCRdb running MiXCR on the reads. The sample records 700,000 to 850,000 distinct CDR3 sequences, 30% to 35% being singletons. The material sequenced was cultured CD8+ T cells from PBMCs, taken from culture after CMV antigen stimulation. These receptors were taken from a human donor in good health (CMV status not recorded). Some clones in this sample may be carry-over from other donors' samples.

This clonotype was seen a handful of times. Compared with germline, one end of the junction differs, possibly owing to a read error. V and J are TRBV5-6 and TRBJ2-1; 9 bases line up with TRBD1. The CDR3 has 15 residues. Germline V CDR1 and CDR2: SGHDT, YYEEEE. CDR3 coding DNA: TGTGCCAGCAGTTTGGGGACAGGGATGGGCAATGAGCAGTTCTTC. Residues: CASSLGTGMGNEQFF. The full variable domain, with the rest looked up from reference TRBV5-6 and TRBJ2-1, is DAGVTQSPTHLIKTRGQQVTLRCSPKSGHDTVSWYQQALGQGPQFIFQYYEEEERQRGNFPDRFSGHQFPNYSSELNVNALLLGDSALYLCASSLGTGMGNEQFFGPGTRLTVL.

The rearrangement joins TRBV4-3 to TRBJ1-6; D may be TRBD1 (5 bases). CDR1 LGHNA and CDR2 YSLEER come from the germline V gene. The CDR3 covers 16 residues. Trimming pared 4 bases from V and 7 bases from J, leaving 17 bases between. As DNA, the CDR3 is TGCGCCAGCAGCCCCGTGGGACCTTACAACAATTCACCCCTCCACTTT. It specifies CASSPVGPYNNSPLHF.

This clonotype was found a few times. V and J are TRBV7-9 and TRBJ2-7; D gene uncertain. CDR1 is SEHNR and CDR2 is FQNEAQ in the germline V gene (reference sequence). The CDR3 contains 15 residues. The germline V and J ends were trimmed by 5 bases and 2 bases, with 16 bases remaining between them. The CDR3 here is CASSPDGPGTYEQYF. The CDR3 nucleotides read TGTGCCAGCAGCCCCGACGGACCTGGGACCTACGAGCAGTACTTC.

The V call is TRBV10-2, the J call TRBJ2-7; TRBD1 might be the D (5 bases). Germline-derived CDR1 and CDR2 are WSHSY and SAAADI. The CDR3 covers 14 residues. Trimming took off 7 bases at V and 0 bases at J, with 13 bases between the two ends. In DNA form, the CDR3 reads TGCGCCAGCAAGCCTGACAGCCTCTCCTACGAGCAGTACTTC. This codes for CASKPDSLSYEQYF.

This clonotype was seen more than once but under ten times. This sequence joins TRBV6-5 and TRBJ2-4; the D gene is possibly TRBD1 (5 bases). Germline V lookup: CDR1 MNHEY, CDR2 SVGAGI. The CDR3 totals 14 residues. V dropped 0 bases and J dropped 3 bases, with 6 bases sitting between them. CDR3 loop: CASSYSGDKNIQYF. The CDR3 nucleotides read TGTGCCAGCAGTTACTCAGGGGACAAAAACATTCAGTACTTC.

This clonotype came up a few times. This rearrangement joins TRBV7-9 to TRBJ2-5; 7 bases are shared with TRBD2. This CDR3 is built from 12 residues. Germline trimming cut 1 base from V and 9 bases from J; bases unmatched to any gene: 2. The germline CDR1 and CDR2 sequences are SEHNR and FQNEAQ (reference sequence). The CDR3 sequence: CASSLDSGAQYF. As DNA, the CDR3 is TGTGCCAGCAGCTTAGACAGCGGGGCCCAGTACTTC.

In this sample, this clonotype turned up a few times. The V gene is TRBV12-3 or TRBV12-4, the J gene TRBJ2-1, with a weak D call TRBD1 (6 bases). V gave up 7 bases and J gave up 3 bases, with 13 bases separating them. This CDR3 is 14 amino acids long. This chain's CDR3 is CASTHREIYNEQFF. CDR3 in DNA: TGTGCCAGCACCCACAGGGAAATCTACAATGAGCAGTTCTTC.

This clonotype was counted at least ten times. The chain is built from TRBV27 and TRBJ2-2, with D possibly being TRBD2 (5 bases). Germline CDR1 and CDR2: MNHEY and SMNVEV (reference sequence). The CDR3 has 12 residues. V was pared by 8 bases and J by 7 bases, with 11 bases between. CDR3 sequence reads: CASSPGVGELFF. The CDR3 nucleotides are TGTGCCAGCTCCCCCGGGGTCGGGGAGCTGTTTTTT.

This clonotype came up a few times. The gene calls are TRBV5-6 and TRBJ1-5; tentatively, D is TRBD1 (5 bases). Trimming left V 2 bases short and J 7 bases short, with 10 bases between. The CDR3 length is 13 residues. CDR1 is SGHDT, CDR2 YYEEEE, per germline. CDR3 sequence reads: CASSLGVHQPQHF. CDR3 sequence (DNA): TGTGCCAGCAGCTTAGGGGTGCACCAGCCCCAGCATTTT.

The V and J genes are TRBV11-1 and TRBJ2-5; D is unresolved. Germline V gene sequence: CDR1 SGHAT, CDR2 FQDESV (reference sequence). V was shortened by 5 bases and J by 5 bases, with 15 bases between the two germline ends. CDR3 length equals 14 residues. In nucleotides, the CDR3 is TGTGCCAGCAGCCCCCAAGAGCGTGGGGAGACCCAGTACTTC. Translated, it gives CASSPQERGETQYF.

This chain joins TRBV19 and TRBJ1-1; tentatively, D is TRBD1 (5 bases). Looked up from germline, CDR1 is LNHDA and CDR2 is SQIVND (reference sequence). With 5 bases removed from V and 4 bases from J, the gap between germline ends came to 14 bases. The CDR3 has 14 amino acids. CDR3 amino acids: CASSASFGGTEAFF. The CDR3 nucleotides are TGTGCCAGTAGTGCCTCTTTCGGGGGCACTGAAGCTTTCTTT.

This sequence joins TRBV15 and TRBJ2-7, with TRBD1 as a possible D gene (5 bases). This CDR3 comprises 15 residues. The V end lost 0 bases, the J end lost 4 bases, and 13 bases lay between the germline ends. CDR1 LNHNV and CDR2 YYDKDF come from the germline V gene (reference sequence). CDR3 coding DNA: TGTGCCACCAGCAGAGATCTCGCAGGGCCATACGAGCAGTACTTC. This encodes CATSRDLAGPYEQYF.

This clonotype has a handful of counts. The rearrangement links TRBV7-8 to TRBJ2-7, with 7 positions matching TRBD2. In germline, CDR1 is SGHVS, CDR2 FQNEAQ. Losses at the gene ends were 5 bases for V and 4 bases for J; bases not matched to a gene: 11. The CDR3 is 15 amino acids. CDR3 nucleotides: TGTGCCAGCAGCCCAGAAGCGGGGTGGTTATACGAGCAGTACTTC. This encodes CASSPEAGWLYEQYF.

Here the CDR3 DNA reads TGCGCCAGCAGCCAAGATCCTAGCGAGGGAGAGACCCAGTACTTC. Amino acids: CASSQDPSEGETQYF. V usage is TRBV4-1 and J usage is TRBJ2-5; weak D call: TRBD2 (6 bases). Trimming left V 0 bases short and J 4 bases short, with 12 bases between. Germline V gives CDR1 MGHRA, CDR2 YSYEKL. CDR3 length: 15 amino acids.

V and J are TRBV15 and TRBJ1-1, with D possibly being TRBD1 (5 bases). Per germline, CDR1 LNHNV and CDR2 YYDKDF (reference sequence). There are 14 residues in the CDR3. The V end was cut by 3 bases, the J end by 4 bases, with 12 bases between. The CDR3 nucleotides read TGTGCCACCAGCAGCCCCAGGGCAGGCACTGAAGCTTTCTTT. This encodes CATSSPRAGTEAFF.

This rearrangement joins TRBV7-9 to TRBJ1-2; 12 bases are a match to TRBD1. Trimming cost V 4 bases and J 4 bases; bases outside gene matches: 13. The CDR3 runs to 18 residues. CDR1 and CDR2 from the germline V gene are SEHNR and FQNEAQ (reference sequence). Written as DNA, the CDR3 is TGTGCCAGCAGCTCTCTAGGGACAGGGGGCTTAGACGGCTATGGCTACACCTTC. Its protein product is CASSSLGTGGLDGYGYTF.